This TCR beta chain was identified in a study of PD-L1 blockade in urothelial cancer. At the level of the study: Blood was evaluated 3 weeks (second dose) and 6 weeks after therapy began.

In this sample, this clone turned up a few times. Indicated time point: peripheral blood 6 weeks after treatment start. Sequencing was performed with immunoSEQ multiplex PCR; in TCRdb, only in-frame clones are kept and a portion is missing. The data hold around 45,000 clones, with about 83% observed a single time. The CDR3 has 15 residues. CDR1 is SQVTM, CDR2 ANQGSEA, per germline. The V and J ends lost 6 bases and 0 bases respectively, with 14 bases between them. The source material was PBMCs, sampled around atezolizumab (anti-PD-L1) treatment. The chain carries TRBV29-1 and TRBJ2-2, with D perhaps TRBD1 (6 bases). The source is a man between 60 and 75 years old with urothelial cancer. The CDR3 sequence is CSVLGQWTNTGELFF. CDR3 DNA sequence: TGCAGCGTCCTCGGACAGTGGACGAACACCGGGGAGCTGTTTTTT.